This entry describes one T cell receptor (beta chain). Trimming removed 6 bases at V and 3 bases at J, with 11 bases between. This CDR3 has 14 residues. Germline loops: CDR1 ENHRY, CDR2 SYGVKD. This specimen comes from a study of cytomegalovirus exposure and HLA in healthy donors. The PCR used 60 Vbeta and 13 Jbeta primers. As originally analysed: Later work found about 80 million unique TCR beta chains, with about 10 million shared. Sequenced by immunoSEQ multiplex PCR; TCRdb stores in-frame clones only, minus some. The V and J calls and clone size come from that table; D and trimming were worked out from the DNA. The repertoire holds about 84,000 clones, with approximately 78% as singletons.

The source of this sequence is a male donor in good health and CMV-seropositive. The rearrangement uses TRBV10-3 and TRBJ2-2; D is uncertain. Sequencing was performed on PBMCs. Here the CDR3 reads CAISAQTDTGELFF. As DNA, the CDR3 is TGTGCCATCAGCGCGCAAACAGACACCGGGGAGCTGTTTTTT.